Listed below are T cell receptor beta chains from one sample, sequenced in a study of cytomegalovirus exposure and HLA in healthy donors. This table comes from immunoSEQ multiplex PCR, and its TCRdb copy is limited to in-frame clones, with some not included. The sample spans around 140,000 clones; the ten largest clones claim under 2.5%. Material: PBMCs. The receptors here all came from a woman aged 18-29 years in good health and CMV-seronegative. Each CDR3 is given without its conserved first and last residue.

CDR3 length	V gene	J gene	CDR3 protein
10	TRBV6-1	TRBJ1-5	ASSLSNQPQH
12	TRBV9	TRBJ2-7	ASSAGGPSYEQY
15	TRBV27	TRBJ2-1	ASSSPIRRGPGGEQF
12	TRBV11-3	TRBJ1-4	ASSFRGGREKLF
14	TRBV5-8	TRBJ2-5	ASSFYLGGRQETQY
13	TRBV7-3	TRBJ2-1	ASSSQGIGYNEQF
13	TRBV5-1	TRBJ1-1	ASSLQTGGGTEAF
13	TRBV2	TRBJ2-7	ASRQTSGSSYEQY
14	TRBV19	TRBJ1-1	ASSRGTGVENTEAF
13	TRBV19	TRBJ1-1	ASSPWGQLNTEAF
14	TRBV4-1	TRBJ1-2	ASTQSRRGVDYGYT
14	TRBV23-1	TRBJ2-3	ASSQSETGGRDTQY
12	TRBV5-4	TRBJ1-5	ASSRQGSNQPQH
11	TRBV14	TRBJ1-2	ASSPSSLYGYT
12	TRBV21-1	TRBJ1-1	ASSAPEGAGRAF
11	TRBV27	TRBJ1-4	ASKGVANEKLF
14	TRBV6-5	TRBJ2-1	ASSYSRQSSYNEQF
14	TRBV5-1	TRBJ2-5	ASSPGLAGGEETQY
15	TRBV7-9	TRBJ2-2	ASSPGLAGLGTGELF
16	TRBV19	TRBJ2-3	ASESLILGQGSTDTQY
18	TRBV29-1	TRBJ2-1	SVAGNPMVSAFSDDNEQF
12	TRBV6-1	TRBJ1-1	ASKGQGIGTEAF
12	TRBV6-5	TRBJ1-3	ASRDSDLGNTIY
12	TRBV5-4	TRBJ2-7	ASSLATSVGGQY
12	TRBV19	TRBJ2-3	ASSWAGSTDTQY
8	TRBV6-1	TRBJ1-1	ASGDSEAF
11	TRBV6-1	TRBJ2-5	ASSEMEQAVRY
7	TRBV11-2	TRBJ2-5	ATQETQY
10	TRBV7-6	TRBJ2-5	ASSLSAAAQY
13	TRBV11-3	TRBJ2-1	ASSLELGDNNEQF
13	TRBV11-1	TRBJ2-5	ASSLAGQGIGTQY
13	TRBV6-6	TRBJ2-3	ASNSPGGGTDTQY
13	TRBV6-6	TRBJ2-1	ASSYSGLAGGEQF
14	TRBV2	TRBJ2-3	ASMIVGLAGGDTQY
14	TRBV4-1	TRBJ1-3	ASSQEGPTGTNTIY
11	TRBV6-1	TRBJ2-5	ASMTVRGETQY
14	TRBV13	TRBJ1-4	ASSLAREGTNEKLF
11	TRBV11-2	TRBJ2-3	ASSLSPLDTQY
12	TRBV27	TRBJ2-2	ASKLAGGPGELF
14	TRBV27	TRBJ2-2	ASSPLAGGHTGELF